The 14 T cell receptor beta chains below come from one sample, sequenced in a study of CD8+ T cells in alopecia areata. Following extraction, RNA underwent reverse transcription to cDNA, which served as the sequencing template. The repertoire was sequenced with immunoSEQ multiplex PCR; TCRdb's copy has only in-frame clones and lacks some. This sample has under 150,000 clones, with around 45% found just once. The source material was NKG2D-low CD8+ T cells sorted from blood. These receptors originate from a human donor with alopecia areata.

This clone was seen only a few times. The rearrangement uses TRBV29-1 and TRBJ2-7; 7 positions match TRBD2. CDR1 is SQVTM, CDR2 ANQGSEA, per germline. V lost 4 bases and J lost 4; bases outside the gene matches: 7. The CDR3 runs to 13 residues. The CDR3 loop is CSVVSAGAYEQYF. Written as DNA, the CDR3 is TGCAGCGTTGTGTCCGCGGGAGCTTACGAGCAGTACTTC.

The chain joins TRBV6-5 to TRBJ1-2, with D possibly matching TRBD1 (6 bases). Germline CDR1 is MNHEY and CDR2 is SVGAGI. The CDR3 extends over 13 amino acids. V dropped 4 bases and J dropped 2 bases, with 8 bases sitting between them. The CDR3 DNA sequence: TGTGCCAGCAGTTCAACAGGGAACTATGGCTACACCTTC. This encodes CASSSTGNYGYTF.

This clone came up a few times. The V call is TRBV14, the J call TRBJ2-7, with D tentatively TRBD2 (5 bases). The CDR3 has 14 residues. Germline lookup yields CDR1 SGHDN and CDR2 FVKESK. The V gene lost 1 base and the J gene lost 3 bases, with 10 bases spanning the gap. The CDR3 DNA sequence: TGTGCCAGCAGCCAAGGATCCGGGGACTACGAGCAGTACTTC. Amino acids: CASSQGSGDYEQYF.

This clone came up a few times. This CDR3 is CASSQGDTQYF. CDR3 DNA: TGTGCCAGCAGTCAGGGAGATACGCAGTATTTT. The chain couples TRBV2 to TRBJ2-3, with a possible D match to TRBD1 (5 bases). From germline, CDR1 is SNHLY and CDR2 FYNNEI. This CDR3 has 11 residues. V was clipped by 5 bases and J by 5 bases, with 5 bases between them.

The chain employs TRBV29-1 and TRBJ2-2; TRBD2 is a possible D gene (6 bases). Germline V CDR1 and CDR2: SQVTM, ANQGSEA. The CDR3 extends over 12 amino acids. Trimming cost V 7 bases and J 7 bases, with 13 bases left between them. CDR3 DNA sequence: TGCAGCGCACTACCGGGGGACGGGGAGCTGTTTTTT. It codes for CSALPGDGELFF.

This clone has only a few counts. Other DNA variants within this sample encode the same CDR3. The CDR3 bases are TGTGCCAGCAGCTTAGGCAGGGATACGCAGTATTTT. It specifies CASSLGRDTQYF. This chain links TRBV13 with TRBJ2-3; no clear D. Germline loops: CDR1 PRHDT, CDR2 FYEKMQ (reference sequence). The CDR3 loop spans 12 amino acids. The germline V and J ends were trimmed by 0 bases and 6 bases, with 4 bases remaining between them.

This clone was seen only a few times. V usage is TRBV7-9 and J usage is TRBJ2-1; D remains unclear. V gave up 1 base and J gave up 4 bases, with 17 bases separating them. In germline, CDR1 is SEHNR, CDR2 FQNEAQ (reference sequence). The CDR3 runs to 17 residues. The CDR3 is CASSLEFGALHYNEQFF. In DNA, the CDR3 is TGTGCCAGCAGCTTAGAGTTCGGAGCCCTCCATTACAATGAGCAGTTCTTC. The full variable domain, its missing parts supplied by reference TRBV7-9 and TRBJ2-1, is DTGVSQNPRHKITKRGQNVTFRCDPISEHNRLYWYRQTLGQGPEFLTYFQNEAQLEKSRLLSDRFSAERPKGSFSTLEIQRTEQGDSAMYLCASSLEFGALHYNEQFFGPGTRLTVL.

For the CDR3, the DNA is TGCAGCGTCGTACAGGGTGATGGAAACACCATATATTTT. This sequence encodes CSVVQGDGNTIYF. V is TRBV29-1 and J is TRBJ1-3, with a tentative D call TRBD1 (6 bases). Germline assignment: CDR1 SQVTM and CDR2 ANQGSEA. The V end was cut by 6 bases, the J end by 3 bases, with 12 bases between. The CDR3 length is 13 residues.

The chain combines TRBV4-1 with TRBJ2-3; unclear D gene. The germline gives CDR1 MGHRA, CDR2 YSYEKL. V lost 6 bases and J lost 2, with 12 bases in between. The CDR3 length is 14 residues. The CDR3 coding sequence is TGCGCCAGCAGAAACTCATTAAACACAGATACGCAGTATTTT. This encodes CASRNSLNTDTQYF.

CDR3 amino acids: CSVETADPLKYF. The CDR3, as DNA: TGCAGCGTTGAAACCGCCGATCCCTTAAAGTACTTC. The genes are TRBV29-1 and TRBJ2-4; D unresolved. V was pared by 2 bases and J by 14 bases, with 16 bases between. Germline V gene lookup returns CDR1 SQVTM and CDR2 ANQGSEA. This CDR3 spans 12 amino acids.

V and J are TRBV30 and TRBJ2-7, with D perhaps TRBD1 (6 bases). The CDR3 loop spans 15 amino acids. Germline V gene data show CDR1 as GTSNPN and CDR2 as SVGIG (reference sequence). The V end lost 4 bases, the J end lost 3 bases, and 19 bases lay between the germline ends. The chain's CDR3 is CAWIQQGPFGYEQYF. The CDR3 coding sequence is TGTGCCTGGATCCAACAGGGACCTTTTGGCTACGAGCAGTACTTC.

This clone was counted only a few times. The rearrangement joins TRBV11-2 to TRBJ2-5; D may match TRBD1 or TRBD2 (5 bases each). This CDR3 comprises 13 residues. Trimming left V 1 base short and J 5 bases short, with 8 bases between. Germline CDR1 SGHAT, CDR2 FQNNGV. The CDR3: CASSLGGVETQYF. Written as DNA, the CDR3 is TGTGCCAGCAGCTTAGGAGGGGTGGAGACCCAGTACTTC.

This clone occurred a few times. CDR3 nucleotides: TGTGCCAGCAGTTTAAGGGTAGCGGGGGCCGGGGAGCTGTTTTTT. It codes for CASSLRVAGAGELFF. This rearrangement joins TRBV27 to TRBJ2-2; 9 nucleotides line up with TRBD2. Germline V lookup: CDR1 MNHEY, CDR2 SMNVEV (reference sequence). The CDR3 totals 15 residues. The V gene end was trimmed by 2 bases and the J gene end by 6 bases; junction bases not matched to a gene: 4.

The V gene is TRBV29-1, the J gene TRBJ1-1; 8 bases fit TRBD1. Losses at the gene ends were 6 bases for V and 3 bases for J; bases not matched to a gene: 6. Germline loops: CDR1 SQVTM, CDR2 ANQGSEA. This CDR3 has 13 amino acids. As DNA, the CDR3 is TGCAGCGTCCTGACAGGGGAAGACACTGAAGCTTTCTTT. Amino acid sequence: CSVLTGEDTEAFF.